Detailed here is one T cell receptor (beta chain). Its antigen is as yet unknown. The protocol was immunoSEQ multiplex PCR, while the TCRdb copy is restricted to in-frame clones and leaves out a portion. The sample lists 50,000 to 55,000 clones; approximately 80% were seen once. This sample is drawn from a study of OX40 agonist ivuxolimab in advanced cancers. Study-wide background: With ivuxolimab, an agonistic anti-OX40 (CD134) antibody, patients were treated. Study-wide results and limits: Blood T cells, both CD4+ and CD8+, expanded clonally by week 6 at 0.1 to 3.0 mg/kg. No antigen was identified for the clonally expanded peripheral T cells.

The V end was cut by 2 bases, the J end by 5 bases, with 18 bases between. The CDR3 totals 16 residues. Germline loops: CDR1 MNHNS, CDR2 SASEGT. The genes are TRBV6-1 and TRBJ2-5, with unresolved D. This TCR was recovered from an adult with an advanced solid tumor such as melanoma, head and neck, liver or kidney cancer. Sequencing used CD4+ or CD8+ T cells sorted from blood, obtained in a trial of the OX40 agonist ivuxolimab. DNA for the CDR3: TGTGCCAGCAGTGAATTGGGTGTAGGGCGCGCGGAGACCCAGTACTTC. It translates to CASSELGVGRAETQYF.